This T cell receptor beta chain was retrieved from a study of molecular identifiers for immune sequencing clone quantification. This clonotype was seen many times. The CDR3 length is 15 residues. Germline V gene sequence: CDR1 SGHTA, CDR2 FQGNSA. V lost 3 bases and J lost 3; bases outside the gene matches: 4. MiXCR was run by TCRdb on the PCR reads, yielding one entry per CDR3 protein. The repertoire holds about 300,000 distinct CDR3 sequences, with roughly a fifth as singletons. The rearrangement uses TRBV7-2 and TRBJ2-3; 9 bases fit TRBD2. The sequencing sample was made of naive CD8+ T cells from blood, with Jurkat cell RNA spiked in. Described subset: FACS-sorted CD8+CD4-CCR7+CD45RA+ naive T cells. This TCR was recovered from a human donor in good health. Some libraries in this study had Jurkat cell RNA spiked in. The CDR3 spells CASSLRGGVTDTQYF. For the CDR3, the DNA is TGTGCCAGCAGCTTGCGGGGGGGTGTAACAGATACGCAGTATTTT.